This T cell receptor beta chain was captured in a study of CD4 T cells in relation to SARS-CoV-2 and coronaviruses. Across the study: Crossreactive spike epitopes shared across donors were mapped to their HLA restriction.

General study points: Approximately 65% of donors had memory CD4+ clonotypes crossrecognizing SARS-CoV-2 and common cold coronavirus spike. Crossreactive clones expanded significantly less to SARS-CoV-2 than monoreactive clones.

Unexposed donor CD4+ T cells date from about 2010-2019, before the COVID-19 pandemic. Naive and memory CD4+ T cells were separated from cryopreserved PBMCs. CDR1 MDHEN and CDR2 SYDVKM come from the germline V gene. This CDR3 has 13 amino acids. V was clipped by 5 bases and J by 3 bases, with 9 bases between them. Assay: immunoSEQ multiplex PCR; the TCRdb copy retains only in-frame clones and omits some. This sample yields around 56,000 clones, of which 75% to 90% are seen a single time; roughly 1.5% belongs to the top ten. The sample holds one count of this clone. Antigen unknown. This TCR was recovered from a human donor in good health. The sequencing sample was made of memory CD4+ T cells from PBMCs. This rearrangement joins TRBV28 to TRBJ2-3; D unclear. The CDR3 bases are TGTGCCAGCAGTCCCCAGTTTACAGATACGCAGTATTTT. Its translation: CASSPQFTDTQYF.